A single T cell receptor beta chain is shown here with its context. A multiplex PCR was run with 60 Vbeta primers and 13 Jbeta primers. Measured with immunoSEQ multiplex PCR; TCRdb has only the in-frame clones, and not every one. The sample has fewer than 250,000 clones; 82% are singletons. These data are taken from a study of cytomegalovirus exposure and HLA in healthy donors. The clonotype comes from a man in his forties or fifties in good health and CMV-seropositive. Sequenced sample: PBMCs.

The CDR3 spells CASSFDTATNEKLFF. The CDR3 DNA is TGCGCCAGCAGCTTTGACACCGCAACTAATGAAAAACTGTTTTTT. The V call is TRBV5-1, the J call TRBJ1-4; D gene ambiguous. CDR1 and CDR2 (germline): SGHRS, YFSETQ. With 2 bases removed from V and 0 bases from J, the gap between germline ends came to 8 bases. The CDR3 sequence is 15 residues long.